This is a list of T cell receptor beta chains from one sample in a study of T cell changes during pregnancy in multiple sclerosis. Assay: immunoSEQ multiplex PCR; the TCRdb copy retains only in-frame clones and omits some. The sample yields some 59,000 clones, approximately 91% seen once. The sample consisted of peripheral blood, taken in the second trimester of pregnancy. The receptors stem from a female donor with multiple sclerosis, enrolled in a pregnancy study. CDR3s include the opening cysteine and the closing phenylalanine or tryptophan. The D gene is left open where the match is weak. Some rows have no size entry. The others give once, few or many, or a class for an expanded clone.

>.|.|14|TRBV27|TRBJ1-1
TGTGCCAGCAGTTTGAAAGGGGGTCTCCCTGAAGCTTTCTTT
CASSLKGGLPEAFF
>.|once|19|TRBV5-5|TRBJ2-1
TGTGCCAGCAGCTTTGCCGACTTTAGGGGGGGCTTCTTACGGAATGAGCAGTTCTTC
CASSFADFRGGFLRNEQFF
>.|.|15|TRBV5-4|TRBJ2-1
TGTGCCAGCAGCGGAACCGGGACTTTGGGTTATGAGCAGTTCTTC
CASSGTGTLGYEQFF
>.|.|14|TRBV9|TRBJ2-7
TGTGCCAGCAGCGTCACCGGGAAAGGTACGGAGCAGTACTTC
CASSVTGKGTEQYF
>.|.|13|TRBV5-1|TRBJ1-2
TGCGCCAGCAGCAGATCGGGGGACTATGGCTACACCTTC
CASSRSGDYGYTF
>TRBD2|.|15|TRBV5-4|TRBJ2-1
TGTGCCAGCAGCCCCCTGACGGGGGGGCGGAATGAGCAGTTCTTC
CASSPLTGGRNEQFF
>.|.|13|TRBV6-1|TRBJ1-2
TGTGCCAGCAGACTATTGGACAGCTATGGCTACACCTTC
CASRLLDSYGYTF
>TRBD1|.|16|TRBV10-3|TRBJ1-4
TGTGCCATCAGTGAAGGGAGGACAGGATTTAATGAAAAACTGTTTTTT
CAISEGRTGFNEKLFF
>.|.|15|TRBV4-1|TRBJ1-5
TGCGCCAGCAGTCAAGGACCAGGGGTCAATCAGCCCCAGCATTTT
CASSQGPGVNQPQHF
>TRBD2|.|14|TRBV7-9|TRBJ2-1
TGTGCCAGCAGCGGGGGGGTTTCGTACAATGAGCAGTTCTTC
CASSGGVSYNEQFF
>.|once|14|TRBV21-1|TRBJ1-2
TGTGCCAGCAGAGGGGGACAGGGGGCGGGGGGCTACACCTTC
CASRGGQGAGGYTF
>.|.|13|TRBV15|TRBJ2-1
TGTGCCACCAGCAGTAGGGGTGTCTATGAGCAGTTCTTC
CATSSRGVYEQFF
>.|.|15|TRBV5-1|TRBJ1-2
TGCGCCAGCAGCTTAAAATTTGGCGGGGTCTATGGCTACACCTTC
CASSLKFGGVYGYTF
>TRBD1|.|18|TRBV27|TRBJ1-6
TGTGCCAGCAGTTTATCAGCCCCCAGACAGGGAGGAAATTCACCCCTCCACTTT
CASSLSAPRQGGNSPLHF
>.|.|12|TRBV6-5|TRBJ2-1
TGTGCCAGCAGCCAACAGGACAATGAGCAGTTCTTC
CASSQQDNEQFF
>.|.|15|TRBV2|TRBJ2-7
TGTGCCAGCAGTGAGGGGGCGGACAGCTCCTACGAGCAGTACTTC
CASSEGADSSYEQYF
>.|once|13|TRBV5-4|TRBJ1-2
TGTGCCAGCAGCGGGGGGACGTACTATGGCTACACCTTC
CASSGGTYYGYTF
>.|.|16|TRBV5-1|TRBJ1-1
TGCGCCAGCAGCTTGGGCAGTGGCCGGGGTGACACTGAAGCTTTCTTT
CASSLGSGRGDTEAFF
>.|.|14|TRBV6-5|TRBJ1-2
TGTGCCAGCAGTTACATAGGGGTATCAGGTGGCTACACCTTC
CASSYIGVSGGYTF
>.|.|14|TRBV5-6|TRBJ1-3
TGTGCCAGCAGCCTACAGATATCTGGAAACACCATATATTTT
CASSLQISGNTIYF
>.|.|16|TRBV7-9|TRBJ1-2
TGTGCCAGCAGCTTAGATGGACAGTTTTTCGGCTATGGCTACACCTTC
CASSLDGQFFGYGYTF
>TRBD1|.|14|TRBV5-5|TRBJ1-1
TGTGCCAGCACCCGACAGGGTCAGAACACTGAAGCTTTCTTT
CASTRQGQNTEAFF
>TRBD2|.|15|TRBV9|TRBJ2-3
TGTGCCAGCAGCACAACTAGCGGGGGGGCAGATACGCAGTATTTT
CASSTTSGGADTQYF
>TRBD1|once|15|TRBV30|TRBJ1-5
TGTGCCTGGAGTATAGCCGGACAGGGCAATCAGCCCCAGCATTTT
CAWSIAGQGNQPQHF